Shown below are 24 T cell receptor beta chains from a single sample sequenced in a study of human T cells and chemical hapten exposure. The time point is: patch test 1, 2 weeks after DPC sensitization. Treatment noted: therapeutic diphenylcyclopropenone sensitization with weekly scalp DPC. A single record per CDR3 protein comes from TCRdb applying MiXCR to the RACE reads. The sample includes about 380,000 distinct CDR3 sequences, approximately 5% of them seen just once. The starting material was whole blood, obtained in connection with sensitization to the hapten diphenylcyclopropenone (DPC). Source of these receptors: a woman aged 50 to 65 with alopecia areata. Some clones in this sample may be carry-over from other donors' samples.

This clonotype came up a few times. This chain uses TRBV30 with TRBJ1-2; 8 nucleotides line up with TRBD1. After removal of 2 bases from V and 2 bases from J, the junction contained 10 bases not matched to a gene. The CDR3 length is 16 residues. In germline, CDR1 is GTSNPN, CDR2 SVGIG (reference sequence). The CDR3 reads CAWSRDRNRGNYGYTF. CDR3 nucleotides: TGTGCCTGGAGTAGAGACCGAAACAGGGGGAACTATGGCTACACCTTC.

This clonotype was seen many times. The chain has TRBV6-5 and TRBJ1-5; 7 nucleotides match TRBD1. The CDR3 has 14 residues. The J segment lost 9 bases and the V segment lost 4 bases, leaving 9 bases of the junction unmatched. The germline V gene encodes CDR1 MNHEY and CDR2 SVGAGI. The CDR3 bases are TGTGCCAGCAGTTCGGGAGACAGGGCACGGCCCCAGCATTTT. Translating gives CASSSGDRARPQHF.

This clonotype was observed many times. The J gene is TRBJ1-1, the V gene TRBV5-1; D is ambiguous. The length of the CDR3 is 13 residues. In germline, CDR1 is SGHRS, CDR2 YFSETQ. Trimming shortened V by 1 base and J by 4 bases, and 8 bases separated the two germline ends. The CDR3 here is CASSLMEGTEAFF. DNA of the CDR3: TGCGCCAGCAGCTTGATGGAGGGCACTGAAGCTTTCTTT.

In this sample, this clonotype turned up many times. The V call is TRBV5-1, the J call TRBJ1-4, with unresolved D. The CDR3 spans 13 residues. Trimming stripped 4 bases from V and 6 bases from J, with 10 bases between. Germline V CDR1 and CDR2: SGHRS, YFSETQ. The CDR3 nucleotides read TGCGCCAGCAGCCCGGGAACAGATGAAAAACTGTTTTTT. Its protein product is CASSPGTDEKLFF.

The gene calls are TRBV30 and TRBJ2-1, with D perhaps TRBD2 (5 bases). CDR1 is GTSNPN and CDR2 is SVGIG in the germline V gene (reference sequence). This CDR3 is built from 14 residues. Trimming cost V 3 bases and J 3 bases, with 12 bases left between them. The CDR3 protein is CAWRGSEGYNEQFF. DNA for the CDR3: TGTGCCTGGAGGGGGTCAGAGGGCTACAATGAGCAGTTCTTC.

In its sample, this clonotype was seen many times. The chain carries TRBV7-9 and TRBJ2-1, with 13 bases lining up with TRBD2. The CDR3 is 16 residues long. Germline CDR1 reads SEHNR; CDR2 reads FQNEAQ (reference sequence). With 5 bases clipped from V and 5 bases from J, the junction kept 6 bases outside the gene matches. The CDR3 DNA reads as TGTGCCAGCAGCCAGTCGACTAGCGGGGGGCACAATGAGCAGTTCTTC. It specifies CASSQSTSGGHNEQFF.

In the case of this clonotype: A much larger clone is a single base away; this may be a read error. A read error is likely, as this CDR3 ends without the conserved phenylalanine or tryptophan. The chain carries TRBV12-3 or TRBV12-4 and TRBJ1-5, with 10 nucleotides matching TRBD1. The CDR3 covers 16 residues. V trimming: 4 bases; J trimming: 2 bases; junction bases outside the gene matches: 5. This CDR3 reads CASSSSGTGGNQPQHS. CDR3 bases: TGTGCCAGCAGTTCGTCCGGGACAGGGGGCAATCAGCCCCAGCATTCT.

A remark on this clonotype: A much larger clone differs by one base, so this may be a read error. The genes are TRBV27 and TRBJ1-5; D is unresolved. The CDR3 is 16 residues long. CDR1 MNHEY and CDR2 SMNVEV come from the germline V gene (reference sequence). CDR3 in DNA: TGTACCAGCACCTCCCTCCGGGGTGGGGGCAATCAGCCCCAGCATTTT. As protein: CTSTSLRGGGNQPQHF.

The rearrangement joins TRBV5-1 to TRBJ1-1; D gene unclear. Germline lookup yields CDR1 SGHRS and CDR2 YFSETQ. The length of the CDR3 is 14 residues. Trimming took off 0 bases at V and 3 bases at J, with 9 bases between the two ends. CDR3 region: CASSLDPKDTEAFF. The CDR3 nucleotides read TGCGCCAGCAGCTTGGACCCGAAAGACACTGAAGCTTTCTTT.

This clonotype was counted ten times or more. The chain couples TRBV7-2 to TRBJ2-3; TRBD2 matches 9 bases. The V segment lost 2 bases and the J segment 2 bases; nucleotides outside the gene matches: 5. This CDR3 is 16 amino acids long. CDR1 and CDR2 (germline): SGHTA, FQGNSA. CDR3 DNA: TGTGCCAGCAGCTTAAGGCGGGGGGGGATCACAGATACGCAGTATTTT. Amino acid sequence: CASSLRRGGITDTQYF.

This clonotype was detected many times. This chain links TRBV5-1 with TRBJ1-4; no clear D. Germline assignment: CDR1 SGHRS and CDR2 YFSETQ. CDR3 length: 17 amino acids. The V end lost 0 bases, the J end lost 4 bases, and 16 bases lay between the germline ends. The CDR3 reads CASSLEGPMIINEKLFF. The CDR3 nucleotides are TGCGCCAGCAGCTTGGAAGGACCAATGATCATTAATGAAAAACTGTTTTTT.

The V call is TRBV6-6, the J call TRBJ1-3; D is unresolved. Germline V lookup: CDR1 MNHNY, CDR2 SVGAGI (reference sequence). The length of the CDR3 is 14 residues. Trimming took 7 bases from V and 4 from J, leaving 14 bases between them. The CDR3 DNA sequence: TGTGCCAGCAACCCAGACCTGGCCGGAAACACCATATATTTT. Amino acids: CASNPDLAGNTIYF.

This clonotype was seen at least ten times. The chain is built from TRBV29-1 and TRBJ2-7; D possibly corresponds to TRBD1 (5 bases). This CDR3 has 13 residues. Germline lookup yields CDR1 SQVTM and CDR2 ANQGSEA. Trimming left V 7 bases short and J 2 bases short, with 15 bases between. CDR3 bases: TGCAGCGCCACGACAGCAGATACCTACGAGCAGTACTTC. The encoded protein is CSATTADTYEQYF.

The sample holds many counts of this clonotype. The V gene is TRBV7-9, the J gene TRBJ1-1; 9 bases line up with TRBD1. V lost 3 bases to trimming and J lost 1 base; unmatched junction nucleotides: 3. Germline V gene data show CDR1 as SEHNR and CDR2 as FQNEAQ (reference sequence). The CDR3 loop spans 15 amino acids. The CDR3, as DNA: TGTGCCAGCAGCTTGGGGACAGGGTCGAACACTGAAGCTTTCTTT. Translating it yields CASSLGTGSNTEAFF.

This clonotype was seen only a few times. The rearrangement links TRBV28 to TRBJ1-6; D is ambiguous. The CDR3 runs 14 residues. In germline, CDR1 is MDHEN, CDR2 SYDVKM. V lost 1 base and J lost 10, with 11 bases in between. The CDR3 region has the DNA TGTGCCAGCAGTTTATACGGGAGAGGATCACCCCTCCACTTT. Residues: CASSLYGRGSPLHF.

This clonotype was found many times. V gene TRBV12-3 or TRBV12-4 combines with J gene TRBJ1-5; D not certain. Trimming took 1 base from V and 9 from J, leaving 10 bases between them. The CDR3 is 13 residues long. The CDR3 is CASSLVPEGPQHF. The CDR3, as DNA: TGTGCCAGCAGTTTAGTCCCCGAGGGGCCCCAGCATTTT.

Many counts were recorded for this clonotype. V and J are TRBV18 and TRBJ2-7; 8 nucleotides match TRBD1. Germline V gene lookup returns CDR1 KGHSH and CDR2 LQKENI. This CDR3 is 15 amino acids long. Losses at the gene ends were 5 bases for V and 2 bases for J; bases not matched to a gene: 8. This chain's CDR3 is CASSSGRTGTYEQYF. The CDR3 coding sequence is TGTGCCAGCTCATCGGGACGGACAGGGACCTACGAGCAGTACTTC.

The sample holds many counts of this clonotype. V and J are TRBV7-2 and TRBJ1-5, with TRBD1 as a possible D gene (6 bases). Germline V lookup: CDR1 SGHTA, CDR2 FQGNSA. The length of the CDR3 is 13 residues. The ends were cut back, 2 bases at V and 7 bases at J, with 9 bases in the middle. CDR3: CASSLRGEQPQHF. The DNA of the CDR3 is TGTGCCAGCAGCTTAAGGGGGGAGCAGCCCCAGCATTTT.

This clonotype occurred many times. This chain's CDR3 is CASSLSGQNTEAFF. CDR3 bases: TGCGCCAGCAGCTTGAGCGGTCAGAACACTGAAGCTTTCTTT. This rearrangement joins TRBV5-1 to TRBJ1-1; no firm D call. Germline CDR1 SGHRS, CDR2 YFSETQ. Trimming pared 1 base from V and 1 base from J, leaving 8 bases between. This CDR3 has 14 residues.

In this sample, this clonotype turned up a few times. The rearrangement links TRBV2 to TRBJ1-2; D gene unclear. V lost 7 bases to trimming and J lost 2 bases, with 8 bases between them. From germline, CDR1 is SNHLY and CDR2 FYNNEI. The CDR3 is 12 amino acids. CDR3 protein: CASTQDNYGYTF. The CDR3 nucleotides are TGTGCCAGCACCCAGGACAACTATGGCTACACCTTC.

This clonotype was seen many times. The CDR3 DNA reads as TGTGCCAGCAGTTACCCCTACCCTGGGTCAGATACGCAGTATTTT. It specifies CASSYPYPGSDTQYF. The J gene is TRBJ2-3, the V gene TRBV6-5; D is undetermined. Germline CDR1 reads MNHEY; CDR2 reads SVGAGI. The CDR3 is 15 amino acids. Trimming took off 2 bases at V and 4 bases at J, with 13 bases between the two ends.

At least ten counts were recorded for this clonotype. The rearrangement uses TRBV12-5 and TRBJ1-1, with D hard to call. Germline CDR1 LGHNT, CDR2 FRNRAP. This CDR3 comprises 12 residues. Trimming removed 2 bases from V and 5 bases from J, with 6 bases in between. The chain's CDR3 is CASGLSGTEAFF. The CDR3 bases are TGTGCTAGTGGTTTGTCGGGGACTGAAGCTTTCTTT.

At least ten counts were recorded for this clonotype. The chain joins TRBV4-1 to TRBJ1-1, with D possibly being TRBD1 (6 bases). Deletions cut 0 bases from V and 5 bases from J, with 16 bases between. CDR3 length: 16 residues. Germline V gene data show CDR1 as MGHRA and CDR2 as YSYEKL. CDR3 nucleotide sequence: TGCGCCAGCAGCCAAGATCGCCAGGGGACGAAAACTGAAGCTTTCTTT. It translates to CASSQDRQGTKTEAFF.

This clonotype has only a few counts. The chain has TRBV6-6 and TRBJ1-5, with a possible D match to TRBD1 (5 bases). This CDR3 is built from 13 residues. Germline V lookup: CDR1 MNHNY, CDR2 SVGAGI (reference sequence). Trimming removed 8 bases at V and 7 bases at J, with 15 bases between. The CDR3 protein is CASVGGGQQPQHF. CDR3 DNA sequence: TGTGCCAGCGTGGGCGGGGGTCAACAGCCCCAGCATTTT.